This passage covers 10 T cell receptor beta chains from one sample sequenced in a study of OX40 agonist ivuxolimab in advanced cancers. Generated by immunoSEQ multiplex PCR, the TCRdb table keeps only in-frame clones and is missing some. The data show approximately 84,000 clones, 85% to 95% seen once. The specimen was CD4+ or CD8+ T cells sorted from blood, collected in a trial of the OX40 agonist ivuxolimab. The receptor source for this set is an adult with an advanced solid tumor such as melanoma, head and neck, liver or kidney cancer.

This clone appeared a single time. The V and J genes are TRBV7-8 and TRBJ2-1, with 12 bases matching TRBD2. Trimming cost V 5 bases and J 9 bases; bases outside gene matches: 11. The CDR3 runs 16 residues. Germline CDR1 SGHVS, CDR2 FQNEAQ. The CDR3 sequence: CASSLPSGGAPIEQFF. The CDR3 DNA is TGTGCCAGCAGCCTCCCTAGCGGGGGGGCTCCAATTGAGCAGTTCTTC.

This chain links TRBV14 with TRBJ2-3, with D possibly TRBD1 on 6 matching bases. CDR1 SGHDN and CDR2 FVKESK come from the germline V gene. The CDR3 spans 13 residues. Trimming shortened V by 1 base and J by 10 bases, and 12 bases separated the two germline ends. DNA of the CDR3: TGTGCCAGCAGCCAAGTACAGGGCTTGTCGCAGTATTTT. It is translated as CASSQVQGLSQYF.

V is TRBV7-2 and J is TRBJ2-7; D uncertain. Trimming removed 0 bases from V and 2 bases from J, with 11 bases in between. This CDR3 has 15 amino acids. CDR1 SGHTA and CDR2 FQGNSA come from the germline V gene. The CDR3 bases are TGTGCCAGCAGCTTAGCAGATAGTACAGCCTACGAGCAGTACTTC. This sequence encodes CASSLADSTAYEQYF. Full variable domain (remainder filled in from reference TRBV7-2 and TRBJ2-7): GAGVSQSPSNKVTEKGKDVELRCDPISGHTALYWYRQSLGQGLEFLIYFQGNSAPDKSGLPSDRFSAERTGGSVSTLTIQRTQQEDSAVYLCASSLADSTAYEQYFGPGTRLTVT.

V gene TRBV9 combines with J gene TRBJ1-1, with D hard to call. CDR1 SGDLS and CDR2 YYNGEE come from the germline V gene. The CDR3 sequence is 12 residues long. Deletions cut 5 bases from V and 3 bases from J, with 8 bases between. Here the CDR3 DNA reads TGTGCCAGCAGGGGAAGCGACACTGAAGCTTTCTTT. Amino acid sequence: CASRGSDTEAFF.

The chain links TRBV2 to TRBJ2-3; 8 bases match TRBD1. CDR3 length: 16 amino acids. V was clipped by 6 bases and J by 0 bases; unmatched bases: 8. Germline V gives CDR1 SNHLY, CDR2 FYNNEI. DNA for the CDR3: TGTGCCAGCAGGTCCAGGGACAGGTCTAGCACAGATACGCAGTATTTT. It encodes CASRSRDRSSTDTQYF.

CDR3 DNA sequence: TGTGCCAGCAGCGTAGTGCCGGGACAGAAAAATGAGCAGTTCTTC. This translates into CASSVVPGQKNEQFF. The chain carries TRBV9 and TRBJ2-1; 7 bases are a match to TRBD1. Trimming at V came to 0 bases and at J to 7 bases, leaving 7 bases not matched to a gene. This CDR3 is built from 15 residues. Germline CDR1 and CDR2: SGDLS and YYNGEE.

The V and J genes are TRBV9 and TRBJ2-1, with 8 nucleotides matching TRBD1. CDR3 size: 20 residues. Germline V gives CDR1 SGDLS, CDR2 YYNGEE. The V gene end was trimmed by 3 bases and the J gene end by 7 bases; junction bases not matched to a gene: 24. CDR3 sequence reads: CASSAPITTGTGPSTNEQFF. CDR3 bases: TGTGCCAGCAGCGCCCCGATAACCACCGGGACAGGCCCATCAACGAATGAGCAGTTCTTC.

This rearrangement joins TRBV5-1 to TRBJ2-1; D remains ambiguous. Between the trimmed V and J ends, which lost 0 bases and 4 bases, there was a span of 5 bases. The CDR3 is 13 residues long. Germline V gives CDR1 SGHRS, CDR2 YFSETQ. The DNA of the CDR3 is TGCGCCAGCAGCTTGGTAGGGTACAATGAGCAGTTCTTC. Translation: CASSLVGYNEQFF.

The chain combines TRBV9 with TRBJ2-1; D remains ambiguous. V shed 0 bases and J shed 9 bases, with 10 bases lying between them. Germline values: CDR1 SGDLS, CDR2 YYNGEE. CDR3 length: 13 amino acids. The chain's CDR3 is CASSVENYGEQFF. The DNA of the CDR3 is TGTGCCAGCAGCGTAGAGAACTACGGTGAGCAGTTCTTC.

V usage is TRBV5-1 and J usage is TRBJ2-7; 9 bases are a match to TRBD1. Germline CDR1 reads SGHRS; CDR2 reads YFSETQ. V lost 0 bases to trimming and J lost 5 bases; unmatched junction nucleotides: 6. CDR3 length: 15 residues. The CDR3 sequence: CASSLDGTGYDEQYF. The CDR3 bases are TGCGCCAGCAGCTTGGATGGGACAGGGTACGACGAGCAGTACTTC.